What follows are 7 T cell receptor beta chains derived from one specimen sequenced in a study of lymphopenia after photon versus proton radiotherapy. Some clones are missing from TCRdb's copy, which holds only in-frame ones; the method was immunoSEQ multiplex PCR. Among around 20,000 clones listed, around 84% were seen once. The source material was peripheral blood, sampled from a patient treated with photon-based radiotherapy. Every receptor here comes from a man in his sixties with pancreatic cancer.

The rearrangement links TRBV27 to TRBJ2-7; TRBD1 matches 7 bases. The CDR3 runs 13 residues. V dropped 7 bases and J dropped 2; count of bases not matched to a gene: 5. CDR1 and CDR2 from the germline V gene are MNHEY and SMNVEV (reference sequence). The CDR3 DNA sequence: TGTGCCAGCAAACGGGACAGCACCTACGAGCAGTACTTC. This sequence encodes CASKRDSTYEQYF.

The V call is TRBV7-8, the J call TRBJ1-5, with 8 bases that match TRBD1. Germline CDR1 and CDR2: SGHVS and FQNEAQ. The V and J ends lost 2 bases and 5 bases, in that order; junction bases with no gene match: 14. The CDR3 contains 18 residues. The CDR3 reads CASSLFSQGAARDQPQHF. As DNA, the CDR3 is TGTGCCAGCAGCTTATTTAGCCAGGGGGCGGCCCGTGATCAGCCCCAGCATTTT. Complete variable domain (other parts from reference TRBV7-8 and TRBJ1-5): GAGVSQSPRYKVAKRGQDVALRCDPISGHVSLFWYQQALGQGPEFLTYFQNEAQLDKSGLPSDRFFAERPEGSVSTLKIQRTQQEDSAVYLCASSLFSQGAARDQPQHFGDGTRLSIL.

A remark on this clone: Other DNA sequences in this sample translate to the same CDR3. The CDR3 nucleotides read TGCGCCAGCAGCTTGGGGGGGGGCGGAGATGAAAAACTGTTTTTT. Its translation: CASSLGGGGDEKLFF. The V call is TRBV5-1, the J call TRBJ1-4, with D perhaps TRBD1 (6 bases). Deletions cut 0 bases from V and 6 bases from J, with 12 bases between. This CDR3 region has 15 residues. Looked up from germline, CDR1 is SGHRS and CDR2 is YFSETQ.

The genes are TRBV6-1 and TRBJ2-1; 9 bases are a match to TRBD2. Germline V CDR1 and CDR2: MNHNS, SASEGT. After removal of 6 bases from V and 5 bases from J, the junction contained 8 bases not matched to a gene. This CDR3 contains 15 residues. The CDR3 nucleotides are TGTGCCAGCAGAAACAAACTAGCGGGTAACAATGAGCAGTTCTTC. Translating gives CASRNKLAGNNEQFF.

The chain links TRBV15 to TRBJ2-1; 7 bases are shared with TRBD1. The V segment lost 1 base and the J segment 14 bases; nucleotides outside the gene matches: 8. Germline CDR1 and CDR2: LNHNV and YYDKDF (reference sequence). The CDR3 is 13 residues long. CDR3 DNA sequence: TGTGCCACCAGCAGAGGCCAGACAGGGCCCGAGTTCTTC. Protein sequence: CATSRGQTGPEFF.

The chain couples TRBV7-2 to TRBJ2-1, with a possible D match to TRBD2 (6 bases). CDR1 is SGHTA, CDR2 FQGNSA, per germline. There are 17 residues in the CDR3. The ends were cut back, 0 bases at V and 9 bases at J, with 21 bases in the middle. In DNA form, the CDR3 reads TGTGCCAGCAGCTTAGCGCGTCGGGCGGGGCCCTCGGGTGAGCAGTTCTTC. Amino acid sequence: CASSLARRAGPSGEQFF. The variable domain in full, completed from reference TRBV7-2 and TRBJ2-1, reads GAGVSQSPSNKVTEKGKDVELRCDPISGHTALYWYRQSLGQGLEFLIYFQGNSAPDKSGLPSDRFSAERTGGSVSTLTIQRTQQEDSAVYLCASSLARRAGPSGEQFFGPGTRLTVL.

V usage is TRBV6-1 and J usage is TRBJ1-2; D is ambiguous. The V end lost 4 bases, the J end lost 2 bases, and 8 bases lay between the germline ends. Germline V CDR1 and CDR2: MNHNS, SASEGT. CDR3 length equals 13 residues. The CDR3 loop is CASSGTLNYGYTF. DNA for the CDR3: TGTGCCAGCAGTGGAACTCTGAACTATGGCTACACCTTC.